The 19 T cell receptor beta chains in this list originate from one sample, sequenced in a study of T-cell memory formation after mild COVID-19. TCRdb re-called the 5' RACE reads through MiXCR, storing one row per CDR3 protein. The sample contains about 88,000 distinct CDR3 sequences, roughly 25% of which appear only once. Sequenced sample: PBMCs or a T cell subset sorted from them (not recorded which). These receptors all stem from a man aged 18 to 30 who had mild COVID-19 (a few samples of this study predate the infection). Cell type and time point are not known.

This clonotype was observed a few times. This chain uses TRBV12-3 or TRBV12-4 with TRBJ2-1; the match to TRBD2 covers 7 bases. With 4 bases clipped from V and 0 bases from J, the junction kept 3 bases outside the gene matches. The CDR3 consists of 15 residues. The CDR3 DNA sequence: TGTGCCAGCAGTTGGGGGGGGAGCTCCTACAATGAGCAGTTCTTC. Translating gives CASSWGGSSYNEQFF.

V is TRBV4-2 and J is TRBJ1-1; 7 nucleotides align to TRBD1. Unmatched junction bases numbered 7, after V lost 0 bases and J lost 3 bases. The CDR3 consists of 16 residues. The germline V gene encodes CDR1 LGHNA and CDR2 YNFKEQ. The CDR3 region is CASSQENGGGHTEAFF. The CDR3 region has the DNA TGTGCCAGCAGCCAAGAGAACGGAGGGGGCCACACTGAAGCTTTCTTT.

This clonotype was detected a few times. V gene TRBV7-8 combines with J gene TRBJ2-3; 8 positions match TRBD1. Per germline, CDR1 SGHVS and CDR2 FQNEAQ. V gave up 7 bases and J gave up 5 bases; unmatched junction bases: 8. This CDR3 comprises 14 residues. The CDR3 DNA reads TGTGCCAGCACCAATGACAGGGGAGGAGATACGCAGTATTTT. Translating gives CASTNDRGGDTQYF.

This clonotype was found a few times. The chain carries TRBV7-3 and TRBJ2-2, with D perhaps matching TRBD1 or TRBD2 (6 bases each). Trimming left V 5 bases short and J 7 bases short, with 11 bases between. The germline CDR1 and CDR2 sequences are SGHTA and FQGTGA. The CDR3 totals 13 residues. The CDR3 here is CASSPGAGGELFF. CDR3 DNA: TGTGCCAGCAGCCCGGGGGCCGGCGGGGAGCTGTTTTTT.

This chain links TRBV6-6 with TRBJ2-7, with a weak D call TRBD1 (6 bases). V lost 8 bases to trimming and J lost 3 bases, with 11 bases between them. This CDR3 contains 12 residues. Germline values: CDR1 MNHNY, CDR2 SVGAGI (reference sequence). The CDR3 sequence: CASRTESYEQYF. Written as DNA, the CDR3 is TGTGCCAGCCGGACAGAAAGCTACGAGCAGTACTTC.

This sequence joins TRBV12-3 or TRBV12-4 and TRBJ1-2; D not certain. V was pared by 6 bases and J by 7 bases, with 12 bases between. This CDR3 has 12 amino acids. CDR3: CASSRESGGYTF. In nucleotides, the CDR3 is TGTGCCAGCAGCCGCGAGTCGGGTGGCTACACCTTC.

The rearrangement links TRBV29-1 to TRBJ1-1; 7 bases line up with TRBD1. V dropped 6 bases and J dropped 8; count of bases not matched to a gene: 3. The CDR3 length is 10 residues. Germline V gene sequence: CDR1 SQVTM, CDR2 ANQGSEA. CDR3 region: CSVTGTEAFF. CDR3 sequence (DNA): TGCAGCGTGACAGGGACGGAAGCTTTCTTT.

With respect to this clonotype: A read error may account for a junction end that differs from germline. The chain couples TRBV6-1 to TRBJ2-1, with 11 bases aligning to TRBD2. CDR1 and CDR2 (germline): MNHNS, SASEGT. CDR3 size: 17 residues. The CDR3 DNA follows: TGTGCCAGCCGCGGGCTAGCGGGGGGCAGCTCCTACAATGGGCAGTTCTTC. Translated, it gives CASRGLAGGSSYNGQFF.

In regard to this clonotype: At one end the junction does not follow the germline gene, possibly because of a read error. This CDR3 reads CAISDSTSGGAEQFF. The CDR3 coding sequence is TGTGCCATCAGTGACTCGACTAGCGGGGGGGCTGAGCAGTTCTTC. The V and J genes are TRBV6-4 and TRBJ2-1, with 14 bases identical to TRBD2. Germline V gene lookup returns CDR1 MRHNA and CDR2 SNTAGT. There are 15 residues in the CDR3.

This clonotype showed up just once. The V call is TRBV4-1, the J call TRBJ1-1; maybe TRBD1 (5 bases). The CDR3 length is 12 residues. The germline V gene encodes CDR1 MGHRA and CDR2 YSYEKL. Trimming removed 1 base at V and 6 bases at J, with 6 bases between. CDR3 in DNA: TGCGCCAGCAGCCAAGCGGGGGCTGAAGCTTTCTTT. This sequence encodes CASSQAGAEAFF.

This clonotype was counted a few times. The chain is built from TRBV9 and TRBJ2-7; TRBD1 matches 11 bases. CDR3 length equals 14 residues. In germline, CDR1 is SGDLS, CDR2 YYNGEE. V dropped 4 bases and J dropped 7; count of bases not matched to a gene: 7. The CDR3, as DNA: TGTGCCAGCAGCCCGCGGACAGGGGGCCATGAGCAGTACTTC. Translation gives CASSPRTGGHEQYF.

V usage is TRBV6-1 and J usage is TRBJ1-1; D gene unclear. The CDR3 is 14 amino acids. In germline, CDR1 is MNHNS, CDR2 SASEGT. Between the trimmed V and J ends, which lost 5 bases and 1 base, there was a span of 11 bases. CDR3 nucleotides: TGTGCCAGCAGTCCCCGGATGGCGAACACTGAAGCTTTCTTT. Translating gives CASSPRMANTEAFF.

The chain is built from TRBV20-1 and TRBJ1-1, with TRBD1 as a possible D gene (6 bases). The CDR3 consists of 15 residues. V was shortened by 7 bases and J by 7 bases, with 25 bases between the two germline ends. Germline V gene lookup returns CDR1 DFQATT and CDR2 SNEGSKA (reference sequence). The CDR3 protein is CSGGGWEGSFYEAFF. In nucleotides, the CDR3 is TGCAGTGGAGGGGGTTGGGAGGGCTCTTTTTATGAAGCTTTCTTT.

CDR3 bases: TGCAGTGCTGCCGATGGGACTAGCGTCGATACGCAGTATTTT. This translates into CSAADGTSVDTQYF. V and J are TRBV20-1 and TRBJ2-3, with 10 bases fitting TRBD2. Germline CDR1 reads DFQATT; CDR2 reads SNEGSKA (reference sequence). J gave up 6 bases and V 5 bases, and 8 bases lay outside the gene matches. This CDR3 has 14 residues.

This clonotype has only a few counts. This chain uses TRBV28 with TRBJ2-7; tentatively, D is TRBD1 (6 bases). CDR3 length equals 12 residues. Trimming shortened V by 6 bases and J by 5 bases, and 11 bases separated the two germline ends. Germline values: CDR1 MDHEN, CDR2 SYDVKM. CDR3: CASRPGHHEQYV. In nucleotides, the CDR3 is TGTGCCAGCAGACCGGGACACCACGAGCAGTACGTC.

The chain is built from TRBV19 and TRBJ2-5; D is uncertain. CDR1 and CDR2 (germline): LNHDA, SQIVND (reference sequence). Trimming left V 6 bases short and J 4 bases short, with 15 bases between. The CDR3 totals 14 residues. CDR3 sequence: CASSPRDLGETQYF. The CDR3, as DNA: TGTGCCAGTAGCCCCCGCGATTTGGGAGAGACCCAGTACTTC. Supplemented by reference TRBV19 and TRBJ2-5, the full variable domain reads DGGITQSPKYLFRKEGQNVTLSCEQNLNHDAMYWYRQDPGQGLRLIYYSQIVNDFQKGDIAEGYSVSREKKESFPLTVTSAQKNPTAFYLCASSPRDLGETQYFGPGTRLLVL.

CDR3 sequence reads: CSARRTGLSYEQYF. CDR3 coding DNA: TGCAGTGCTAGGCGGACAGGCCTCTCCTACGAGCAGTACTTC. The chain recombines TRBV20-1 with TRBJ2-7; 7 nucleotides match TRBD1. J lost 0 bases, V lost 3 bases, and 5 bases had no gene match. The germline V gene encodes CDR1 DFQATT and CDR2 SNEGSKA (reference sequence). The CDR3 has 14 amino acids.

This chain connects TRBV5-1 to TRBJ2-1; 8 nucleotides align to TRBD2. CDR1 is SGHRS and CDR2 is YFSETQ in the germline V gene. The CDR3 consists of 14 residues. V dropped 3 bases and J dropped 8; count of bases not matched to a gene: 7. CDR3 DNA sequence: TGCGCCAGCAGCTCGGGTAGCGGGGAGTATGAGCAGTTCTTC. It translates to CASSSGSGEYEQFF.

In its sample, this clonotype was seen a few times. J is TRBJ1-2 and V is TRBV9, with 8 bases matching TRBD1. This CDR3 contains 15 residues. Trimming cost V 0 bases and J 6 bases; bases outside gene matches: 7. Germline CDR1 SGDLS, CDR2 YYNGEE. The CDR3 here is CASSVAGGQGNGYTF. CDR3 in DNA: TGTGCCAGCAGCGTAGCTGGAGGACAGGGTAATGGCTACACCTTC.